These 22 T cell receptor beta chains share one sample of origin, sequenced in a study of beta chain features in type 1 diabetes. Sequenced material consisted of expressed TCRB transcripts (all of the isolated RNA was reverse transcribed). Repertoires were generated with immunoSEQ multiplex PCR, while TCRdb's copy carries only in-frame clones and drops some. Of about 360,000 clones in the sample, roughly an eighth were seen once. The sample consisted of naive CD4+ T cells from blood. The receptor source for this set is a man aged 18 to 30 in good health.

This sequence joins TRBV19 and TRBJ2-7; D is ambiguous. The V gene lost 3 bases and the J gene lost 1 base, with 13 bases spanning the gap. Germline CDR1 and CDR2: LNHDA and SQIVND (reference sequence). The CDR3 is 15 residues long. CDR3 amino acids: CASSISIGGSYEQYF. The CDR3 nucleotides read TGTGCCAGTAGTATTAGCATAGGCGGATCCTACGAGCAGTACTTC.

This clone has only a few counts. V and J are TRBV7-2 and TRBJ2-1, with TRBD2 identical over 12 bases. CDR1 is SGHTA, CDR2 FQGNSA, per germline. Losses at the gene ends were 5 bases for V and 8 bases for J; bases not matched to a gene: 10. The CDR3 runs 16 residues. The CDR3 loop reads CASSPQGLAGIYEQFF. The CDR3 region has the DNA TGTGCCAGCAGCCCGCAAGGACTAGCGGGAATATATGAGCAGTTCTTC.

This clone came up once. The CDR3 region has the DNA TGTGCCAGCAGACTAGCAGGGAGTGATGGCTACACCTTC. It encodes CASRLAGSDGYTF. The V gene is TRBV6-1, the J gene TRBJ1-2, with D maybe TRBD1 (5 bases). The germline CDR1 and CDR2 sequences are MNHNS and SASEGT. The CDR3 consists of 13 residues. V was pared by 6 bases and J by 6 bases, with 14 bases between.

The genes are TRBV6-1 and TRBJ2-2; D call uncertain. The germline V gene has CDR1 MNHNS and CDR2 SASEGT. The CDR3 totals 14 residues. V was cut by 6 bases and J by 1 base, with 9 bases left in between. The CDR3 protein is CASRSPLNTGELFF. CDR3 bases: TGTGCCAGCAGATCCCCACTGAACACCGGGGAGCTGTTTTTT.

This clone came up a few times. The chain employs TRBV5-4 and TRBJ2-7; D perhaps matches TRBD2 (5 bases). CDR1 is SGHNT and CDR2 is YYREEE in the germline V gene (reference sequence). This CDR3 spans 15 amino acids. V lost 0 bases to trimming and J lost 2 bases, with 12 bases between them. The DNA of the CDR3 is TGTGCCAGCAGCTTGGCCGGCGGGCGTACCTACGAGCAGTACTTC. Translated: CASSLAGGRTYEQYF.

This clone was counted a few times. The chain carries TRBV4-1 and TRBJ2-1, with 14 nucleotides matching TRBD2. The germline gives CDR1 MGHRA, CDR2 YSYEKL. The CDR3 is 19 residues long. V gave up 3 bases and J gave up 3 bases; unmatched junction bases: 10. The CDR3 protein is CASSQKTGLAGVYYNEQFF. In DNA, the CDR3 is TGCGCCAGCAGCCAGAAGACGGGACTAGCGGGAGTCTACTACAATGAGCAGTTCTTC.

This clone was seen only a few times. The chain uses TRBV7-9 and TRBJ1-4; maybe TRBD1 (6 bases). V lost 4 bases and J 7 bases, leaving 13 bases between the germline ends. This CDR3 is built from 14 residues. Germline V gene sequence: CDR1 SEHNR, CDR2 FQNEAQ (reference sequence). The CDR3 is CASSSQGSGEKLFF. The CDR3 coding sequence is TGTGCCAGCAGCTCACAGGGTTCAGGTGAAAAACTGTTTTTT.

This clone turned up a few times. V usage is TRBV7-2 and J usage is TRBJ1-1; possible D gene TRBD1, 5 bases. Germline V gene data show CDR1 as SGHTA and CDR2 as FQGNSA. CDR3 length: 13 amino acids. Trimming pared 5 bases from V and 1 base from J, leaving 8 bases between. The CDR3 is CASSDDRNTEAFF. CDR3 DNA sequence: TGTGCCAGCAGCGATGACAGGAACACTGAAGCTTTCTTT.

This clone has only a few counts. The CDR3 DNA reads as TGTGCCATCAGTGAGAGAAACGGGGGGTCCTATTACGAGCAGTACTTC. Translated: CAISERNGGSYYEQYF. This chain joins TRBV10-3 and TRBJ2-7; 7 bases map to TRBD2. V lost 2 bases and J lost 4; bases outside the gene matches: 11. Per germline, CDR1 ENHRY and CDR2 SYGVKD. This CDR3 spans 16 amino acids.

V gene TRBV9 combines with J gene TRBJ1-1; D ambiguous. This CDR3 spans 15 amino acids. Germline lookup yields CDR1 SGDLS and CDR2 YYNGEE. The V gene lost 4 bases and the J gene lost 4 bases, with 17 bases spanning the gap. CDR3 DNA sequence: TGTGCCAGCAGCCCGAAAGCGGGGTCGGGCACTGAAGCTTTCTTT. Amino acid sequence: CASSPKAGSGTEAFF. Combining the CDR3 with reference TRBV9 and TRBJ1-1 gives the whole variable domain DSGVTQTPKHLITATGQRVTLRCSPRSGDLSVYWYQQSLDQGLQFLIQYYNGEERAKGNILERFSAQQFPDLHSELNLSSLELGDSALYFCASSPKAGSGTEAFFGQGTRLTVV.

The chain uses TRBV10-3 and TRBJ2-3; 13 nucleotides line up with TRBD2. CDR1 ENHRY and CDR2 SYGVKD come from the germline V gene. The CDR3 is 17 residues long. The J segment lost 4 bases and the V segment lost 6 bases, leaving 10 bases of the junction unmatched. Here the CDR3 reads CAISRILAGGGPDTQYF. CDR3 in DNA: TGTGCCATCAGCCGGATACTAGCGGGAGGGGGCCCAGATACGCAGTATTTT.

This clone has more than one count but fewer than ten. In DNA form, the CDR3 reads TGTGCCAGCAGCCGCACTAGCGGGAGTGTTACGGAGACCCAGTACTTC. This encodes CASSRTSGSVTETQYF. The rearrangement links TRBV11-2 to TRBJ2-5; 11 nucleotides align to TRBD2. This CDR3 is built from 16 residues. Trimming removed 5 bases from V and 5 bases from J; junction bases left unmatched: 10. Germline CDR1 and CDR2: SGHAT and FQNNGV.

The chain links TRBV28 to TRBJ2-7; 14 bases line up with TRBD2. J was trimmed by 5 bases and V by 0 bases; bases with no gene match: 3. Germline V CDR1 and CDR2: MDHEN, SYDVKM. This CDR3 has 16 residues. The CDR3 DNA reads TGTGCCAGCAGTTTATGGGGACTAGCGGGGGCGGACGAGCAGTACTTC. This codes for CASSLWGLAGADEQYF. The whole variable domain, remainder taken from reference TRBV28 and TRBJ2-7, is DVKVTQSSRYLVKRTGEKVFLECVQDMDHENMFWYRQDPGLGLRLIYFSYDVKMKEKGDIPEGYSVSREKKERFSLILESASTNQTSMYLCASSLWGLAGADEQYFGPGTRLTVT.

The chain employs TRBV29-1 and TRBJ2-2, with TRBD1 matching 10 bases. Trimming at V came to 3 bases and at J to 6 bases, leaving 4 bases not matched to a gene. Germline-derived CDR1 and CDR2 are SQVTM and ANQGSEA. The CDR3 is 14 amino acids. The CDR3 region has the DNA TGCAGCGTTGAGATAGGACAGGGGGCCGGGGAGCTGTTTTTT. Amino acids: CSVEIGQGAGELFF.

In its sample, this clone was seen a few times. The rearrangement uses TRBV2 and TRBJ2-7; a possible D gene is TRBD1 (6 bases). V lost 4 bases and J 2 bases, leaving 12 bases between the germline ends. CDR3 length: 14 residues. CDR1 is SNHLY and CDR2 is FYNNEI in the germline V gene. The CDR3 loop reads CASSANSGAYEQYF. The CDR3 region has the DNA TGTGCCAGCAGTGCCAATTCAGGGGCCTACGAGCAGTACTTC.

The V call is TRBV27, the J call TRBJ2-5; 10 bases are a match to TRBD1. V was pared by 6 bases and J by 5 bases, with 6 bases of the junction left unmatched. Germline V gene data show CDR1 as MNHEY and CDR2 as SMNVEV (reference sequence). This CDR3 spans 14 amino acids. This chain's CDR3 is CASSFSDRGETQYF. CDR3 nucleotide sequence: TGTGCCAGCAGCTTCTCGGACAGGGGGGAGACCCAGTACTTC.

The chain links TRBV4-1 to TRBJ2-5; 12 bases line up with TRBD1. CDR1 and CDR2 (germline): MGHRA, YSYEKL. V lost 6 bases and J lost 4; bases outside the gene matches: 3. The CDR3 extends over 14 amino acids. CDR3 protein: CASRKGQGAETQYF. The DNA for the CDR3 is TGCGCCAGCAGGAAGGGACAGGGGGCAGAGACCCAGTACTTC.

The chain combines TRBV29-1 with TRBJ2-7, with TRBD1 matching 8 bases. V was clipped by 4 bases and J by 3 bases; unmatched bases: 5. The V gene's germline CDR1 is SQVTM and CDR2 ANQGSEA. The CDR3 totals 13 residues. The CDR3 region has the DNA TGCAGCGTTGCTAAGGACAGGGTCTACGAGCAGTACTTC. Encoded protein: CSVAKDRVYEQYF.

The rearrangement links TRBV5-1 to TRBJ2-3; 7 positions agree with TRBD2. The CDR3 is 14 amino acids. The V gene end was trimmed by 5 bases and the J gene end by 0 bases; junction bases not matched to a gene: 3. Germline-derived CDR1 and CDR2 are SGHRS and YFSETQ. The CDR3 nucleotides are TGCGCCAGCAGGGGAGGGACTAGCACAGATACGCAGTATTTT. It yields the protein CASRGGTSTDTQYF.

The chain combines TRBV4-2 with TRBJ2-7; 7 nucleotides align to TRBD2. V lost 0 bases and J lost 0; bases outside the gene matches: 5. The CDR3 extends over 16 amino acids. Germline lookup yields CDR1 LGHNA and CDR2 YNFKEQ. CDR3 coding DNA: TGTGCCAGCAGCCAAGAAGCGCGGGGGAGCTCCTACGAGCAGTACTTC. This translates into CASSQEARGSSYEQYF.

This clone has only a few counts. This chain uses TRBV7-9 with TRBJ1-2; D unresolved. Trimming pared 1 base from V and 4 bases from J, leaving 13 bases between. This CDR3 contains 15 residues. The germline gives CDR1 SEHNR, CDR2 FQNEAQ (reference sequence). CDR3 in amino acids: CASSLEERRGYGYTF. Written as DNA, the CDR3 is TGTGCCAGCAGCTTAGAGGAACGGAGAGGCTATGGCTACACCTTC.

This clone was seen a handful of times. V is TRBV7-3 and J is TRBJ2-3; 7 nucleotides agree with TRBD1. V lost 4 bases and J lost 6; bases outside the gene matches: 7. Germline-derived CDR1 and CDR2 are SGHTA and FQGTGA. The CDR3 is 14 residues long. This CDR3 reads CASSSSTGSDTQYF. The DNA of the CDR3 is TGTGCCAGCAGCTCCTCGACAGGGTCGGATACGCAGTATTTT.